Sequencing of this TCR beta chain was carried out in a study of T cell responses to AZD1222 COVID-19 vaccine (dated by TCRdb to about 2021). At the level of the whole study: A total of just over 230 trial participants underwent TCR sequencing, of whom 200 to 220 had received two doses of AZD1222 and around 25 had received two doses of the MenACWY control vaccine. Enrollment into the trials was organized by age into subgroups of 18-55, 56-69 and 70-plus years, and those subgroups contained about 160, 30 and 59 TCR-sequenced participants, respectively.

What the study reported, not specific to this receptor: Vaccine-associated CD4 TCRs spanned the whole spike protein, with dominant responses in regions 160-218 and 743-854. After two AZD1222 doses, spike-specific TCR breadth and depth were significantly higher than at day 0 and than in MenACWY recipients. Participants were mostly white British and included more females than males, and it was suggested by the authors that clonal diversity may have been underestimated. Nearly half of unique spike-specific TCRs reportedly recognized epitopes outside regions mutated in the B.1.351 and B.1.1.7 variants. Conclusions about previously exposed vaccinees are limited because only a handful of AZD1222 recipients were SARS-CoV-2 seropositive at baseline. No day 14 peak-response samples were available, so repertoires were characterized only after the peak T cell response. In the small 56-69-year group, the increase in depth fell short of significance, most likely because of low power.

As for this clone: Which antigen it targets is not known. Per-nucleotide qualities are absent, and no much larger clonotype sits a single base away. Within the sample, other DNA sequences also encode this same CDR3.

V sheds 2 bases and J sheds 0 bases, leaving 10 bases between their ends. CDR1 and CDR2 are read off the germline V gene as SGDLS and YYNGEE. The CDR3 contains 15 residues, cysteine and phenylalanine counted. The kept DNA is CDR3 alone, 45 bases in frame from the first base. The sample's time point label is to be understood as: about 28 days (+/-7) after the second vaccine dose. Reading the label with the study, this specimen's treatment or condition is: meningococcal conjugate vaccine given as trial control. Vaccinee samples came from UK trials COV001 and COV002, including a single-blind randomized controlled phase 2/3 trial of AZD1222 (ChAdOx1 nCoV-19) in healthy adults. For TCRbeta chain sequencing, PBMC samples were collected from trial participants at day 0 and at day 28 after the second dose. The CDR3 regions of human TCRbeta chains were analyzed by immunosequencing. The source study handled its data this way. Repertoire TCRs were matched against a reference library of SARS-CoV-2-specific TCRs generated with the MIRA antigen-specificity platform. Breadth was defined as the fraction of unique TCRs that were SARS-CoV-2-associated, and depth was defined as the fraction of total T cells that were SARS-CoV-2-associated. Each spike-specific TCR was assigned to its reactive spike region and to a CD4 or CD8 class using the MIRA data. Log10-transformed breadth and depth values were compared by one-way ANOVA with Sidak's multiple comparisons tests. The table comes from immuneACCESS by way of TCRdb, which keeps in-frame sequences with V and J called. Part of the clones is missing from these tables; in studies checked, under half for an unresolved V gene and the rest for unknown reasons. For V, J and clone size, that table is used; D and trimming come from the DNA. The sample table shows some 110,000 clones, and approximately 86% are seen once. 3.3% of the sample goes to the ten largest clones.

The rearrangement joined TRBV9 to TRBJ2-3; a confident D gene designation cannot be given. The TCR comes from an adult who received the MenACWY meningococcal vaccine as a control. The sequencing here drew on peripheral blood, taken 28 days after the second dose of the MenACWY control vaccine. The encoded CDR3 is CASSVGLDSTDTQYF. Read as DNA, the sequence is TGTGCCAGCAGCGTTGGGCTGGATAGCACAGATACGCAGTATTTT.